Below, 26 T cell receptor beta chains from the same sample are listed, as sequenced in a study of graft-versus-host responses after intestinal transplantation. Libraries were prepared by immunoSEQ multiplex PCR; TCRdb keeps only in-frame clonotypes and omits some of them. This sample carries some 83,000 clones, roughly 89% of them seen once, and the ten largest clones take less than 0.1%. These receptors have no known antigen. The sample consisted of unstimulated CD4+ T cells sorted from spleen or lymph node cells, taken before intestinal transplant. Receptors were obtained from a human donor who received an intestinal transplant.

This chain links TRBV29-1 with TRBJ2-2; TRBD1 might be the D (6 bases). Trimming stripped 4 bases from V and 4 bases from J, with 10 bases between. CDR3 length: 13 amino acids. CDR1 is SQVTM and CDR2 is ANQGSEA in the germline V gene. DNA for the CDR3: TGCAGCGTTGCAAGGGGGACCACCGGGGAGCTGTTTTTT. It translates to CSVARGTTGELFF.

The chain couples TRBV7-8 to TRBJ1-5; D perhaps matches TRBD1 (6 bases). The CDR3 length is 15 residues. Looked up from germline, CDR1 is SGHVS and CDR2 is FQNEAQ. Trimming cost V 0 bases and J 2 bases, with 8 bases left between them. The CDR3 nucleotides are TGTGCCAGCAGCTTAGCAGGGGGTGGCAATCAGCCCCAGCATTTT. It codes for CASSLAGGGNQPQHF.

The CDR3: CASSSSGLAPTYF. The DNA for the CDR3 is TGTGCCAGCAGCTCGTCGGGACTAGCCCCGACCTACTTC. The chain is built from TRBV7-2 and TRBJ2-7; 9 bases fit TRBD2. V was clipped by 4 bases and J by 13 bases; unmatched bases: 11. Germline assignment: CDR1 SGHTA and CDR2 FQGNSA. The CDR3 is 13 residues long.

This clone was observed once. The J gene is TRBJ2-3, the V gene TRBV4-2; 8 bases fit TRBD2. Germline V CDR1 and CDR2: LGHNA, YNFKEQ. V lost 0 bases and J lost 2; bases outside the gene matches: 4. The CDR3 covers 16 residues. The CDR3 nucleotides are TGTGCCAGCAGCCAAGAAACACTAGCGGACACAGATACGCAGTATTTT. It specifies CASSQETLADTDTQYF.

CDR3 DNA sequence: TGTGCCAGCAGCTTAGGAGGGCCGAATTCACCCCTCCACTTT. It yields the protein CASSLGGPNSPLHF. The V call is TRBV7-2, the J call TRBJ1-6; D is unresolved. The CDR3 consists of 14 residues. The germline V gene encodes CDR1 SGHTA and CDR2 FQGNSA. Trimming took 1 base from V and 7 from J, leaving 8 bases between them.

V is TRBV2 and J is TRBJ1-1, with 9 positions matching TRBD1. The CDR3 totals 13 residues. Germline trimming cut 4 bases from V and 3 bases from J; bases unmatched to any gene: 0. Germline V gene lookup returns CDR1 SNHLY and CDR2 FYNNEI. The CDR3 loop reads CASSGQGDTEAFF. The DNA for the CDR3 is TGTGCCAGCAGTGGACAGGGGGACACTGAAGCTTTCTTT.

The chain is built from TRBV12-5 and TRBJ1-2; TRBD1 agrees at 9 bases. This CDR3 comprises 18 residues. Germline V gives CDR1 LGHNT, CDR2 FRNRAP. V was clipped by 10 bases and J by 5 bases; unmatched bases: 23. CDR3 protein: CATTKNRDRETPRYGYTF. The CDR3, as DNA: TGTGCTACGACAAAAAATCGGGACAGGGAAACCCCCAGGTATGGCTACACCTTC.

The CDR3, as DNA: TGTGCCAGCTCACCACCGGGGGGAGGCAAACTGAAGGCTTTCTTT. Encoded protein: CASSPPGGGKLKAFF. The genes are TRBV18 and TRBJ1-1; D perhaps matches TRBD1 (5 bases). V lost 0 bases, J lost 11 bases, and 19 bases lay in between. Germline V gene sequence: CDR1 KGHSH, CDR2 LQKENI. The CDR3 extends over 15 amino acids. The full variable domain, with the rest looked up from reference TRBV18 and TRBJ1-1, is NAGVMQNPRHLVRRRGQEARLRCSPMKGHSHVYWYRQLPEEGLKFMVYLQKENIIDESGMPKERFSAEFPKEGPSILRIQQVVRGDSAAYFCASSPPGGGKLKAFFGQGTRLTVV.

This sequence joins TRBV9 and TRBJ2-1; TRBD1 agrees at 8 bases. The CDR3 contains 17 residues. Germline V lookup: CDR1 SGDLS, CDR2 YYNGEE. The J segment lost 2 bases and the V segment lost 0 bases, leaving 7 bases of the junction unmatched. The CDR3 loop reads CASSVVFGQGPYNEQFF. The CDR3 region has the DNA TGTGCCAGCAGCGTAGTGTTTGGACAGGGTCCCTACAATGAGCAGTTCTTC. The complete variable domain, with remaining parts taken from reference TRBV9 and TRBJ2-1, reads DSGVTQTPKHLITATGQRVTLRCSPRSGDLSVYWYQQSLDQGLQFLIQYYNGEERAKGNILERFSAQQFPDLHSELNLSSLELGDSALYFCASSVVFGQGPYNEQFFGPGTRLTVL.

A single count supports this clone. The chain uses TRBV2 and TRBJ1-2, with unresolved D. Per germline, CDR1 SNHLY and CDR2 FYNNEI. The CDR3 is 14 amino acids. V lost 2 bases and J 6 bases, leaving 13 bases between the germline ends. This CDR3 is CASSERKDGDGYTF. As DNA, the CDR3 is TGTGCCAGCAGTGAAAGGAAAGACGGGGATGGCTACACCTTC.

V gene TRBV11-2 combines with J gene TRBJ2-5, with TRBD2 identical over 8 bases. J was trimmed by 1 base and V by 0 bases; bases with no gene match: 7. The CDR3 sequence is 17 residues long. The germline V gene has CDR1 SGHAT and CDR2 FQNNGV. The CDR3 DNA is TGTGCCAGCAGCTTAGATCATCTAGCGGGCGGCCAAGAGACCCAGTACTTC. Protein product: CASSLDHLAGGQETQYF.

The CDR3 DNA follows: TGTGTCGGGAGAGAGTCGGGACAGGGGGATTCACCCCTCCACTTT. This gives the protein CVGRESGQGDSPLHF. The J gene is TRBJ1-6, the V gene TRBV30; 11 bases match TRBD1. CDR1 GTSNPN and CDR2 SVGIG come from the germline V gene (reference sequence). This CDR3 has 15 amino acids.

The CDR3 sequence is CAISGGDGANTGELFF. The CDR3 DNA follows: TGTGCCATCAGTGGGGGAGACGGAGCGAACACCGGGGAGCTGTTTTTT. V is TRBV10-3 and J is TRBJ2-2, with D possibly matching TRBD2 (5 bases). V shed 4 bases and J shed 0 bases, with 12 bases lying between them. The CDR3 has 16 amino acids. The germline CDR1 and CDR2 sequences are ENHRY and SYGVKD.

This chain uses TRBV12-5 with TRBJ1-2; D might be TRBD1 (6 bases). The germline CDR1 and CDR2 sequences are LGHNT and FRNRAP. The CDR3 is made up of 15 amino acids. V lost 4 bases to trimming and J lost 4 bases, with 16 bases between them. The CDR3 nucleotides read TGTGCTAGTGGTTCCTACGACAGGCCCCTCTATGGCTACACCTTC. It translates to CASGSYDRPLYGYTF.

This chain uses TRBV7-2 with TRBJ2-3; weak D call: TRBD2 (6 bases). Germline V CDR1 and CDR2: SGHTA, FQGNSA. The CDR3 runs 13 residues. The V end lost 6 bases, the J end lost 1 base, and 8 bases lay between the germline ends. The DNA for the CDR3 is TGTGCCAGCAGTTGGGGGGGCACAGATACGCAGTATTTT. It is translated as CASSWGGTDTQYF.

The chain combines TRBV30 with TRBJ2-1; 8 bases line up with TRBD2. Germline CDR1 and CDR2: GTSNPN and SVGIG (reference sequence). The CDR3 length is 15 residues. CDR3 DNA sequence: TGTGCACTCGCTACGGGGGGGGCCTCCTACAATGAGCAGTTCTTC. Amino acids: CALATGGASYNEQFF.

The chain uses TRBV18 and TRBJ2-3; TRBD1 matches at 8 bases. The CDR3 is 17 amino acids. The germline CDR1 and CDR2 sequences are KGHSH and LQKENI. Trimming took 3 bases from V and 2 from J; bases not matched to a gene: 10. Written as DNA, the CDR3 is TGTGCCAGCTCACCGGGCGGACAGGGAATATTCACAGATACGCAGTATTTT. It specifies CASSPGGQGIFTDTQYF.

The V call is TRBV18, the J call TRBJ1-1, with a tentative D call TRBD1 (6 bases). Trimming stripped 3 bases from V and 2 bases from J, with 10 bases between. Germline V CDR1 and CDR2: KGHSH, LQKENI. The CDR3 is 14 residues long. CDR3 sequence reads: CASSPLTGNTEAFF. The DNA of the CDR3 is TGTGCCAGCTCACCTCTGACAGGAAACACTGAAGCTTTCTTT.

V and J are TRBV7-2 and TRBJ1-1; D gene uncertain. V dropped 5 bases and J dropped 0 bases, with 4 bases sitting between them. CDR1 is SGHTA and CDR2 is FQGNSA in the germline V gene. The length of the CDR3 is 12 residues. The CDR3 coding sequence is TGTGCCAGCAGCCGGTTGAACACTGAAGCTTTCTTT. As protein: CASSRLNTEAFF.

The V and J genes are TRBV11-3 and TRBJ2-5; a weak D match, TRBD2 (5 bases). The germline CDR1 and CDR2 sequences are SGHNT and YENEEA. The CDR3 loop spans 16 amino acids. V was cut by 1 base and J by 3 bases, with 15 bases left in between. The CDR3 nucleotides are TGTGCCAGCAGCTTAGTGATGGCGGCCGGGGAAGAGACCCAGTACTTC. Translation gives CASSLVMAAGEETQYF.

The J gene is TRBJ1-5, the V gene TRBV7-2; 8 bases agree with TRBD1. V shed 5 bases, J shed 7 bases, and the junction held 4 bases outside the gene matches. The V gene's germline CDR1 is SGHTA and CDR2 FQGNSA. This CDR3 has 13 residues. The CDR3 here is CASSLTGEQPQHF. The CDR3 DNA reads as TGTGCCAGCAGCCTGACAGGGGAACAGCCCCAGCATTTT.

The chain is built from TRBV30 and TRBJ1-2; 8 positions match TRBD1. The CDR3 has 13 residues. V trimming: 0 bases; J trimming: 7 bases; junction bases outside the gene matches: 4. Germline V lookup: CDR1 GTSNPN, CDR2 SVGIG (reference sequence). The CDR3 reads CAWSVDRGFGYTF. CDR3 nucleotides: TGTGCCTGGAGTGTTGACAGGGGATTTGGCTACACCTTC. Filled out from reference TRBV30 and TRBJ1-2, the complete variable domain reads SQTIHQWPATLVQPVGSPLSLECTVEGTSNPNLYWYRQAAGRGLQLLFYSVGIGQISSEVPQNLSASRPQDRQFILSSKKLLLSDSGFYLCAWSVDRGFGYTFGSGTRLTVV.

The chain carries TRBV11-2 and TRBJ1-3; 9 bases fit TRBD1. The CDR3 runs to 17 residues. The junction had 7 bases not matched to a gene; V was cut back by 4 bases and J by 0 bases. In germline, CDR1 is SGHAT, CDR2 FQNNGV. Here the CDR3 reads CASSSGQGTPSGNTIYF. The CDR3 nucleotides read TGTGCCAGCAGCTCGGGACAGGGAACCCCCTCTGGAAACACCATATATTTT.

The genes are TRBV7-8 and TRBJ1-2; 9 bases align to TRBD1. The ends lost 0 bases at V and 5 bases at J; junction bases unmatched: 7. The CDR3 spans 16 residues. Looked up from germline, CDR1 is SGHVS and CDR2 is FQNEAQ. CDR3 DNA sequence: TGTGCCAGCAGCTTAGCGTCTAGGGACAGGGAATATGGCTACACCTTC. Residues: CASSLASRDREYGYTF.

This chain joins TRBV7-2 and TRBJ2-3, with 13 bases that match TRBD2. With 0 bases clipped from V and 4 bases from J, the junction kept 4 bases outside the gene matches. Germline CDR1 is SGHTA and CDR2 is FQGNSA. The CDR3 consists of 17 residues. CDR3 region: CASSLAGTSGVADTQYF. In DNA form, the CDR3 reads TGTGCCAGCAGCTTAGCGGGGACTAGCGGGGTCGCAGATACGCAGTATTTT. Full variable domain (remainder filled in from reference TRBV7-2 and TRBJ2-3): GAGVSQSPSNKVTEKGKDVELRCDPISGHTALYWYRQSLGQGLEFLIYFQGNSAPDKSGLPSDRFSAERTGGSVSTLTIQRTQQEDSAVYLCASSLAGTSGVADTQYFGPGTRLTVL.

V is TRBV11-3 and J is TRBJ2-3; 9 bases line up with TRBD2. The V and J ends lost 2 bases and 6 bases, in that order; junction bases with no gene match: 9. CDR1 and CDR2 from the germline V gene are SGHNT and YENEEA. This CDR3 is built from 16 residues. In DNA, the CDR3 is TGTGCCAGCAGCTTATATGTTGCGGGGGGGAGGGATACGCAGTATTTT. It is translated as CASSLYVAGGRDTQYF.